Listed below are T cell receptor beta chains from one sample, sequenced in a study of glioma-infiltrating T cells. One entry per CDR3 protein, called by TCRdb with MiXCR from the multiplex PCR reads. The repertoire holds about 190,000 distinct CDR3 sequences, with over 25% as singletons. Sequencing was performed on glioma tissue, nonneoplastic brain tissue, or PBMCs (not recorded which). Source of these receptors: a human donor with low-grade glioma or glioblastoma, undergoing nonglioma brain surgery, or in good health (not recorded which). The CDR3 runs from the conserved cysteine through the conserved F or W. The D gene is left open where the match is weak. Size is omitted from some rows. Given values are once, few, many or a class for expanded clones.

DNA: TGTGCCAGCAGTTTCAATGGGGGAAACTCCTACGAGCAGTACTTC
CDR3: CASSFNGGNSYEQYF
J: TRBJ2-7
V: TRBV28
D: -
size: many

DNA: TGTGCCATCAGTGGAGCGGGAGGGCCGGTTGAGCAGTTCTTC
CDR3: CAISGAGGPVEQFF
J: TRBJ2-1
V: TRBV10-3
D: TRBD2
size: once

DNA: TGTGCCAGCAGTTACCCGGACAGGGGAGAAGATACGCAGTATTTT
CDR3: CASSYPDRGEDTQYF
J: TRBJ2-3
V: TRBV6-6
D: TRBD1
size: many

DNA: TGTGCCAGCAGCTTCGGTCAGCTTCCGAGCTCTGGAAACACCATATATTTT
CDR3: CASSFGQLPSSGNTIYF
J: TRBJ1-3
V: TRBV7-6
D: -
size: many

DNA: TGCGCCAGCAGCTTTCTGAATTTGGACACTGAAGCTTTCTTT
CDR3: CASSFLNLDTEAFF
J: TRBJ1-1
V: TRBV5-1
D: -
size: -

DNA: TGTGCCAGCAGCTTAGTTTCAGGCGCCGGCAACTACGAGCAGTACTTC
CDR3: CASSLVSGAGNYEQYF
J: TRBJ2-7
V: TRBV7-6
D: -
size: many

DNA: TGTGCCAGCAGCTTATCTGCGGTCGCCTACGAGCAGTACTTC
CDR3: CASSLSAVAYEQYF
J: TRBJ2-7
V: TRBV7-3
D: -
size: once

DNA: TGTGCCAGCAGCCCCGCGACAGCCCCCTACGAGCAGTACTTC
CDR3: CASSPATAPYEQYF
J: TRBJ2-7
V: TRBV7-9
D: -
size: many

DNA: TGTGCCAGCAGCTTAGGAATAGTTGAGGGAGAGGTTGAAGCTTTCTTT
CDR3: CASSLGIVEGEVEAFF
J: TRBJ1-1
V: TRBV11-2
D: -
size: -

DNA: TGTGCCAGCACCTTGGAAGCGGGAGGGCAAAATGAGCAGTTCTTC
CDR3: CASTLEAGGQNEQFF
J: TRBJ2-1
V: TRBV28
D: TRBD2
size: many

DNA: TGTGCCAGCAGCCAAGTGGGACTAACGAACACTGAAGCTTTCTTT
CDR3: CASSQVGLTNTEAFF
J: TRBJ1-1
V: TRBV16
D: -
size: many

DNA: TGTGCCACCAGTGACGGTTATCAAGAGACCCAGTACTTC
CDR3: CATSDGYQETQYF
J: TRBJ2-5
V: TRBV24-1
D: -
size: many

DNA: TGTGCCAGCTCACCGCGCAAGGAGGCTGAAGCTTTCTTT
CDR3: CASSPRKEAEAFF
J: TRBJ1-1
V: TRBV18
D: -
size: many

DNA: TGTGCCAGCAGTTACGATCGTGGCACTGAAGCTTTCTTT
CDR3: CASSYDRGTEAFF
J: TRBJ1-1
V: TRBV6-2/TRBV6-3
D: -
size: many

DNA: TGTGCCATCAAAGGACACTTCCAAGAGACCCAGTACTTC
CDR3: CAIKGHFQETQYF
J: TRBJ2-5
V: TRBV28
D: -
size: -

DNA: TGTGCCAGCAGTTACCATGGGACCTGGTCGGGGGAGCAGTACTTC
CDR3: CASSYHGTWSGEQYF
J: TRBJ2-7
V: TRBV6-6
D: -
size: -

DNA: TGTGCCAGCAGTGAAGTGGGTAGGGCGAATGAGCAGTTCTTC
CDR3: CASSEVGRANEQFF
J: TRBJ2-1
V: TRBV2
D: -
size: many

DNA: TGTGCCAGCAGCTTGATGGGGGGGAGGACAGGGGGGGATGAGCAGTTCTTC
CDR3: CASSLMGGRTGGDEQFF
J: TRBJ2-1
V: TRBV4-1
D: TRBD1
size: -

DNA: TGTGCCAGGAGCTTAACTGGGAACGAGCAGTACTTC
CDR3: CARSLTGNEQYF
J: TRBJ2-7
V: TRBV7-2
D: -
size: -

DNA: TGTGCCAGCAGTCCCCCCATGCCTTCCTACGAGCAGTACTTC
CDR3: CASSPPMPSYEQYF
J: TRBJ2-7
V: TRBV28
D: -
size: many

DNA: TGTGCCAGCAGCCCCACTAGACGGGGGGGGGGCGAGCAGTACTTC
CDR3: CASSPTRRGGGEQYF
J: TRBJ2-7
V: TRBV7-2
D: TRBD2
size: -

DNA: TGTGCCACCAGCAGGGGACGAGGGGGGCAGTTCTTC
CDR3: CATSRGRGGQFF
J: TRBJ2-1
V: TRBV15
D: -
size: many

DNA: TGTGCCAGCAGTGAATATAGCCCGGCTAGCGCCTACGAGCAGTACTTC
CDR3: CASSEYSPASAYEQYF
J: TRBJ2-7
V: TRBV6-1
D: -
size: many